The source of this T cell receptor (beta chain) is a study of cytomegalovirus exposure and HLA in healthy donors. Study background: Approximately 180 million T cells yielded 100 million or so unique TCR beta sequences, as an earlier analysis found. Study-wide results and caveats: Earlier analysis found most TCR beta V segments productive about 87% or about 30% of the time. Analysis was carried out at a later point, and it linked a missense DCLRE1C variant to TCR beta V- and J-gene trimming. Across donors, most TCRs were seen rarely, yet some public ones were widespread.

This clone was seen just once. Its matching antigen is unknown. The CDR3 covers 17 residues. The ends lost 3 bases at V and 0 bases at J; junction bases unmatched: 6. Per germline, CDR1 SGHTA and CDR2 FQGNSA. PCR primers comprised 60 Vbeta and 13 Jbeta primers. Profiled with immunoSEQ multiplex PCR; TCRdb holds only in-frame clones, not every one. The sample includes about 96,000 clones, around 74% seen only once; the top ten take 13% to 15%. This receptor was taken from a woman in her seventies in good health and CMV-seropositive. Sequencing was done on a sample of PBMCs. The chain has TRBV7-2 and TRBJ1-5; TRBD1 matches at 9 bases. CDR3: CASSLGPGQGSNQPQHF. CDR3 DNA sequence: TGTGCCAGCAGCTTGGGGCCGGGACAGGGTAGCAATCAGCCCCAGCATTTT.